This T cell receptor (beta chain) was recorded in a study of identifying expanded T cells in peripheral blood. The CDR3 covers 13 residues. Germline-derived CDR1 and CDR2 are SGHDT and YYEEEE. V lost 1 base and J lost 7, with 11 bases in between. Of note for this clone: As yet, its antigen is unknown.

Healthy donors had no documented immune events, such as infections, while sampled. Overall study findings and caveats: Over two and four weeks, about 15 and 19 clones changed, versus approximately 1.1 between replicates. Clone count variance between approximately two-week samples rose with total template count.

The method was immunoSEQ multiplex PCR; TCRdb's version includes in-frame clones alone and lacks a portion of them. The table lists 95,000 to 150,000 clones, more than 75% of them singletons, with 2.5% to 4% in the top ten. Sequencing was done on a sample of blood. This TCR was recovered from a person between 18 and 69 years old in good health. This chain joins TRBV5-6 and TRBJ1-1, with D unresolved. The CDR3 region has the DNA TGTGCCAGCAGCTTGATAACAGCGGATGAAGCTTTCTTT. Translating gives CASSLITADEAFF.